This T cell receptor (beta chain) was sequenced for a study of T cell responses to AZD1222 COVID-19 vaccine. About this clone: Antigen specificity is unknown.

Study results and caveats: The study found Spike-specific TCR breadth and depth rose after two AZD1222 doses. Clonal diversity was possibly underestimated; the donors were predominantly white British and more often female.

Data came from immunoSEQ multiplex PCR; TCRdb stores just in-frame clones and leaves some out. This table holds 120,000 or so clones, roughly 84% found once. The CDR3 covers 13 residues. V lost 1 base and J lost 8, with 11 bases in between. Sequences were derived from peripheral blood, sampled 28 days after the second AZD1222 dose. This receptor was taken from an adult who received the AZD1222 COVID-19 vaccine. The chain combines TRBV12-3 or TRBV12-4 with TRBJ1-2, with a possible D match to TRBD1 (5 bases). The chain's CDR3 is CASSLGGKRGYTF. Here the CDR3 DNA reads TGTGCCAGCAGTTTAGGGGGGAAACGAGGCTACACCTTC.